The rows below give T cell receptor beta chains drawn from one sample of a study of blood T cell repertoires in COVID-19. The data were produced by immunoSEQ multiplex PCR, yet TCRdb's version contains in-frame clones alone and is incomplete. The profile shows around 46,000 clones, about 85% of them singletons. The source material was peripheral blood. These receptor sequences come from a human donor in a cohort sampled during active COVID-19. CDR3s include the opening cysteine and the closing phenylalanine or tryptophan. The D gene is left open where the match is weak.

V gene,D gene,J gene,CDR3 length,CDR3 protein,CDR3 DNA
TRBV6-4,TRBD2,TRBJ2-1,15,CASSRLAGGQVEQFF,TGTGCCAGCAGCCGCCTAGCGGGGGGGCAGGTTGAGCAGTTCTTC
TRBV2,TRBD1,TRBJ1-2,13,CASRTGADYGYTF,TGTGCCAGCAGAACAGGGGCGGACTATGGCTACACCTTC
TRBV30,-,TRBJ1-3,13,CAWATTGTGTIYF,TGTGCCTGGGCTACCACAGGTACAGGCACCATATATTTT
TRBV5-6,-,TRBJ2-5,13,CASSLAVAGVYDF,TGTGCCAGCAGCTTGGCAGTAGCAGGGGTATACGACTTC
TRBV7-3,TRBD1,TRBJ2-3,15,CASSSFQGAIDTQYF,TGTGCCAGCAGCTCCTTTCAGGGGGCAATAGATACGCAGTATTTT
TRBV2,-,TRBJ1-1,12,CASGLLNTEAFF,TGTGCCAGCGGCCTCCTGAACACTGAAGCTTTCTTT
TRBV10-2,-,TRBJ1-3,15,CASSDFTVSGNTIYF,TGCGCCAGCAGTGATTTTACGGTATCAGGAAACACCATATATTTT
TRBV19,-,TRBJ1-1,14,CASNPAGFPTEAFF,TGTGCCAGTAATCCCGCCGGGTTTCCCACTGAAGCTTTCTTT
TRBV28,-,TRBJ1-6,14,CASTSDSVQSPLHF,TGTGCCAGCACCTCGGACAGCGTGCAATCACCCCTCCACTTT
TRBV6-2/TRBV6-3,-,TRBJ2-7,12,CASSYNIHEQYF,TGTGCCAGCAGTTATAATATCCACGAGCAGTACTTC
TRBV19,TRBD1,TRBJ1-1,14,CALPQGARVTEAFF,TGTGCCCTTCCCCAGGGGGCGAGGGTCACTGAAGCTTTCTTT
TRBV29-1,-,TRBJ1-2,12,CSVSQGSYGYTF,TGCAGCGTCAGTCAGGGGTCCTATGGCTACACCTTC